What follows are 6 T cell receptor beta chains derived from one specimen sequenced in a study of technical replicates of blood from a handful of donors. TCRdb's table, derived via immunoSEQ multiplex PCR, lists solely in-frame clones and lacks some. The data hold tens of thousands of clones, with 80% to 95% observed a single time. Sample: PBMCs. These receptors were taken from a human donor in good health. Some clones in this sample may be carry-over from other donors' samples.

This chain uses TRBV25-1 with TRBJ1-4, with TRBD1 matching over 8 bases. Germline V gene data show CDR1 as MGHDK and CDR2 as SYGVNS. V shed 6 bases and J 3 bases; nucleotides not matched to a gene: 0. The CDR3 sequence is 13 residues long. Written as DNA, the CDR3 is TGTGCCAGCAGACAGGGGGCTAATGAAAAACTGTTTTTT. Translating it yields CASRQGANEKLFF.

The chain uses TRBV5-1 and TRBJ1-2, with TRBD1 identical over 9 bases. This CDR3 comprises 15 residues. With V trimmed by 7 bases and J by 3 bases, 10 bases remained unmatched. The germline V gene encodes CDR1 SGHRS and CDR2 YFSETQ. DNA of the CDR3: TGCGCCAGCTCAATAGGGGGACAGGGAGACTATGGCTACACCTTC. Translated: CASSIGGQGDYGYTF. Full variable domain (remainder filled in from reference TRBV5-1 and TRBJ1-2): KAGVTQTPRYLIKTRGQQVTLSCSPISGHRSVSWYQQTPGQGLQFLFEYFSETQRNKGNFPGRFSGRQFSNSRSEMNVSTLELGDSALYLCASSIGGQGDYGYTFGSGTRLTVV.

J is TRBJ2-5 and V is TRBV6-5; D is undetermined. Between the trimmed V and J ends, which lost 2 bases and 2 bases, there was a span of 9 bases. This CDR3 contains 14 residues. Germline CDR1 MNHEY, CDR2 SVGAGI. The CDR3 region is CASSYGGIQETQYF. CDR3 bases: TGTGCCAGCAGTTACGGCGGCATACAAGAGACCCAGTACTTC.

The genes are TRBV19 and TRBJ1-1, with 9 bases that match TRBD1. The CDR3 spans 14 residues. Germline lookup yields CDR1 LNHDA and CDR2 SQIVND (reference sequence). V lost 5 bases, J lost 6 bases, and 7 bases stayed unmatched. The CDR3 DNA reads TGTGCCAGTAGTCTAACAGGGGGCTCCGCTGAAGCTTTCTTT. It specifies CASSLTGGSAEAFF.

In DNA, the CDR3 is TGTGCCAGCAGTTACACTAGCGGGGGGCTAAAAGAGACCCAGTACTTC. Amino acids: CASSYTSGGLKETQYF. This chain connects TRBV6-6 to TRBJ2-5; TRBD2 aligns across 12 bases. Germline V gene lookup returns CDR1 MNHNY and CDR2 SVGAGI (reference sequence). The CDR3 runs 16 residues. The V segment lost 2 bases and the J segment 3 bases; nucleotides outside the gene matches: 4.

CDR3 DNA sequence: TGCAGCTTAATTAGCGGAGGGAGCACAGATACGCAGTATTTT. Its translation is CSLISGGSTDTQYF. The J gene is TRBJ2-3, the V gene TRBV29-1; D perhaps matches TRBD2 (6 bases). From germline, CDR1 is SQVTM and CDR2 ANQGSEA. V lost 8 bases to trimming and J lost 0 bases, with 15 bases between them. The CDR3 loop spans 14 amino acids.